One sample yielded the 24 T cell receptor beta chains listed below, sequenced in a study of OX40 agonist ivuxolimab in advanced cancers. Produced via immunoSEQ multiplex PCR; TCRdb's table is partial and in-frame only. The profile shows roughly 55,000 clones, over 70% of them singletons. Sequences were derived from CD4+ or CD8+ T cells sorted from blood, sampled in a trial of the OX40 agonist ivuxolimab. Receptors originate from an adult with an advanced solid tumor such as melanoma, head and neck, liver or kidney cancer.

This clone came up once. This chain links TRBV12-5 with TRBJ1-5; TRBD1 is a possible D gene (5 bases). Germline V CDR1 and CDR2: LGHNT, FRNRAP. The CDR3 has 17 amino acids. V lost 0 bases and J lost 1, with 13 bases in between. CDR3 DNA sequence: TGTGCTAGTGGTTTGGTGTCCGGGGCGGAAAGCAATCAGCCCCAGCATTTT. Its protein is CASGLVSGAESNQPQHF.

The chain links TRBV5-1 to TRBJ2-7; 7 bases align to TRBD1. J was trimmed by 4 bases and V by 2 bases; bases with no gene match: 6. CDR3 length equals 14 residues. Germline CDR1 reads SGHRS; CDR2 reads YFSETQ. The CDR3 sequence is CASSFGTGVYEQYF. The CDR3 bases are TGCGCCAGCAGCTTTGGTACAGGGGTATACGAGCAGTACTTC.

The rearrangement links TRBV4-1 to TRBJ1-2, with D perhaps matching TRBD1 (6 bases). Germline-derived CDR1 and CDR2 are MGHRA and YSYEKL. Trimming took off 4 bases at V and 4 bases at J, with 22 bases between the two ends. CDR3 size: 17 residues. CDR3 in DNA: TGCGCCAGCAGCCCCGTTGGGCAGGGGTTATCTGTCTATGGCTACACCTTC. Its protein product is CASSPVGQGLSVYGYTF.

This clone was seen just once. The genes are TRBV9 and TRBJ1-1, with D unclear. The CDR3 totals 15 residues. V lost 4 bases and J 2 bases, leaving 15 bases between the germline ends. Germline assignment: CDR1 SGDLS and CDR2 YYNGEE. The CDR3, as DNA: TGTGCCAGCAGCCCCAAGGGAGTCGTCAACACTGAAGCTTTCTTT. Protein: CASSPKGVVNTEAFF.

The V and J genes are TRBV19 and TRBJ2-3, with 11 bases fitting TRBD2. V lost 4 bases and J lost 2; bases outside the gene matches: 20. Germline loops: CDR1 LNHDA, CDR2 SQIVND (reference sequence). The CDR3 has 21 residues. For the CDR3, the DNA is TGTGCCAGTAGTACTTCCTCCGCTCTAGCGGGGGGACCTACCCACACAGATACGCAGTATTTT. It specifies CASSTSSALAGGPTHTDTQYF. The full variable domain, its missing parts supplied by reference TRBV19 and TRBJ2-3, is DGGITQSPKYLFRKEGQNVTLSCEQNLNHDAMYWYRQDPGQGLRLIYYSQIVNDFQKGDIAEGYSVSREKKESFPLTVTSAQKNPTAFYLCASSTSSALAGGPTHTDTQYFGPGTRLTVL.

This chain links TRBV28 with TRBJ1-2; tentatively, D is TRBD1 (6 bases). Germline loops: CDR1 MDHEN, CDR2 SYDVKM. Trimming removed 6 bases from V and 8 bases from J, with 13 bases in between. This CDR3 contains 12 residues. The DNA for the CDR3 is TGTGCCAGCAGCTACAGGGTTGGCGGCTACACCTTC. Translating it yields CASSYRVGGYTF.

The rearrangement joins TRBV4-2 to TRBJ2-5, with a possible D match to TRBD2 (6 bases). The length of the CDR3 is 15 residues. CDR1 is LGHNA, CDR2 YNFKEQ, per germline. Trimming stripped 0 bases from V and 5 bases from J, with 13 bases between. The CDR3, as DNA: TGTGCCAGCAGCCAAGATCCCTCCGGGAGTGAGACCCAGTACTTC. It is translated as CASSQDPSGSETQYF.

There are a few counts of this clone. This chain uses TRBV18 with TRBJ2-7, with D perhaps being TRBD1 or TRBD2 (5 bases each). V lost 1 base, J lost 5 bases, and 6 bases lay in between. The germline gives CDR1 KGHSH, CDR2 LQKENI. The CDR3 is 12 amino acids. This CDR3 reads CASSPRGNEQYF. The CDR3 region has the DNA TGTGCCAGCTCACCACGGGGGAACGAGCAGTACTTC.

This clone was counted a few times. This chain joins TRBV7-9 and TRBJ1-3; no definite D call. Trimming stripped 3 bases from V and 0 bases from J, with 9 bases between. The CDR3 runs 15 residues. Per the germline V gene, CDR1 is SEHNR and CDR2 is FQNEAQ (reference sequence). CDR3 loop: CASSFHLLSGNTIYF. In DNA, the CDR3 is TGTGCCAGCAGCTTCCACCTACTCTCTGGAAACACCATATATTTT.

The chain is built from TRBV14 and TRBJ2-7, with no clear D. The ends were cut back, 1 base at V and 3 bases at J, with 4 bases in the middle. CDR3 length: 12 amino acids. Per the germline V gene, CDR1 is SGHDN and CDR2 is FVKESK. The chain's CDR3 is CASSQVRYEQYF. DNA for the CDR3: TGTGCCAGCAGCCAAGTACGCTACGAGCAGTACTTC.

The chain carries TRBV5-6 and TRBJ2-5; 7 nucleotides agree with TRBD2. Trimming cost V 1 base and J 7 bases; bases outside gene matches: 13. Germline V gene lookup returns CDR1 SGHDT and CDR2 YYEEEE. CDR3 size: 16 residues. The CDR3 coding sequence is TGTGCCAGCAGCTTGACCGAAGGGAGGGCCCGGGGGACCCAGTACTTC. Amino acid sequence: CASSLTEGRARGTQYF. The full variable domain, in which reference TRBV5-6 and TRBJ2-5 provide the parts outside the CDR3, is DAGVTQSPTHLIKTRGQQVTLRCSPKSGHDTVSWYQQALGQGPQFIFQYYEEEERQRGNFPDRFSGHQFPNYSSELNVNALLLGDSALYLCASSLTEGRARGTQYFGPGTRLLVL.

The sample holds a few counts of this clone. The genes are TRBV5-1 and TRBJ1-2; D is uncertain. This CDR3 contains 14 residues. V gave up 3 bases and J gave up 2 bases, with 11 bases separating them. The germline V gene encodes CDR1 SGHRS and CDR2 YFSETQ. This chain's CDR3 is CASSSSPANYGYTF. CDR3 DNA sequence: TGCGCCAGCAGCTCGTCGCCGGCCAACTATGGCTACACCTTC.

The chain carries TRBV4-1 and TRBJ2-5; unclear D gene. This CDR3 contains 14 residues. The germline V gene encodes CDR1 MGHRA and CDR2 YSYEKL. Trimming removed 4 bases at V and 5 bases at J, with 14 bases between. The CDR3 DNA reads as TGCGCCAGCAGCCTCCCGGCCGCCGAGGAGACCCAGTACTTC. Translated: CASSLPAAEETQYF.

V is TRBV7-9 and J is TRBJ1-2, with no clear D. Trimming cost V 1 base and J 4 bases, with 13 bases left between them. The CDR3 has 15 amino acids. Germline loops: CDR1 SEHNR, CDR2 FQNEAQ (reference sequence). The chain's CDR3 is CASSLVGDLSYGYTF. CDR3 DNA: TGTGCCAGCAGCTTAGTCGGGGATTTATCCTATGGCTACACCTTC.

The chain employs TRBV6-1 and TRBJ2-7; a possible D gene is TRBD2 (5 bases). Germline V gene lookup returns CDR1 MNHNS and CDR2 SASEGT. Between the trimmed V and J ends, which lost 4 bases and 5 bases, there was a span of 9 bases. The CDR3 is 12 amino acids. The CDR3 reads CASSVWENEQYF. CDR3 nucleotide sequence: TGTGCCAGCAGTGTATGGGAGAACGAGCAGTACTTC.

This sequence joins TRBV18 and TRBJ2-7; D remains ambiguous. V was cut by 0 bases and J by 1 base, with 4 bases left in between. The CDR3 is 13 residues long. CDR1 is KGHSH and CDR2 is LQKENI in the germline V gene. CDR3 bases: TGTGCCAGCTCACCACCGGAATCCTACGAGCAGTACTTC. This codes for CASSPPESYEQYF.

This chain connects TRBV6-6 to TRBJ2-7; D tentatively fits TRBD1 or TRBD2 (8 bases each). The CDR3 totals 15 residues. Trimming took 5 bases from V and 7 from J, leaving 21 bases between them. The V gene's germline CDR1 is MNHNY and CDR2 SVGAGI (reference sequence). The CDR3 protein is CASSRGGQGAREQYF. As DNA, the CDR3 is TGTGCCAGCAGTCGGGGGGGCCAGGGGGCGAGAGAGCAGTACTTC.

The V call is TRBV5-1, the J call TRBJ1-1; TRBD1 matches at 7 bases. V shed 4 bases, J shed 2 bases, and the junction held 5 bases outside the gene matches. The CDR3 is made up of 14 amino acids. Germline CDR1 is SGHRS and CDR2 is YFSETQ. The CDR3 sequence: CASSRAGGNTEAFF. The CDR3 nucleotides read TGCGCCAGCAGCCGGGCAGGGGGAAACACTGAAGCTTTCTTT.

This rearrangement joins TRBV11-2 to TRBJ2-3, with TRBD2 identical over 14 bases. The germline gives CDR1 SGHAT, CDR2 FQNNGV. CDR3 length: 17 residues. After removal of 5 bases from V and 5 bases from J, the junction contained 9 bases not matched to a gene. The CDR3 reads CASSPGLAGGHGDTQYF. CDR3 DNA: TGTGCCAGCAGCCCCGGACTAGCGGGAGGACATGGAGATACGCAGTATTTT.

By share, this clone ranks as medium-sized. The chain couples TRBV6-5 to TRBJ1-2, with TRBD1 identical over 8 bases. The V gene's germline CDR1 is MNHEY and CDR2 SVGAGI. V lost 2 bases and J lost 7; bases outside the gene matches: 3. The CDR3 contains 13 residues. The CDR3 region has the DNA TGTGCCAGCAGTTACCAGGGGGCGGTTGGCTACACCTTC. Its translation: CASSYQGAVGYTF.

The chain couples TRBV6-4 to TRBJ2-4; 7 bases agree with TRBD2. V gave up 6 bases and J gave up 5 bases; unmatched junction bases: 4. Germline V gene sequence: CDR1 MRHNA, CDR2 SNTAGT. This CDR3 has 13 residues. The chain's CDR3 is CASSLGLENIQYF. The CDR3 bases are TGTGCCAGCAGCCTCGGACTAGAAAACATTCAGTACTTC.

By share of the sample, this clone is medium-sized. The chain uses TRBV14 and TRBJ1-1; a possible D gene is TRBD1 (5 bases). V shed 4 bases and J shed 0 bases, with 6 bases lying between them. The CDR3 extends over 13 amino acids. Germline V gene sequence: CDR1 SGHDN, CDR2 FVKESK. Written as DNA, the CDR3 is TGTGCCAGCAGCCGACAGATGAACACTGAAGCTTTCTTT. Encoded protein: CASSRQMNTEAFF.

The chain has TRBV6-5 and TRBJ2-6; 8 positions match TRBD1. CDR3 length equals 16 residues. The junction had 6 bases not matched to a gene; V was cut back by 4 bases and J by 4 bases. CDR1 and CDR2 (germline): MNHEY, SVGAGI. The CDR3 loop reads CASSLSQGVGANVLTF. The CDR3 DNA follows: TGTGCCAGCAGTTTGTCACAGGGGGTCGGGGCCAACGTCCTGACTTTC.

The V gene is TRBV7-2, the J gene TRBJ1-2; D is unresolved. Germline V gene sequence: CDR1 SGHTA, CDR2 FQGNSA. There are 13 residues in the CDR3. With 6 bases removed from V and 6 bases from J, the gap between germline ends came to 14 bases. The CDR3 sequence is CASSSWTADGYTF. The CDR3 nucleotides are TGTGCCAGCAGTTCTTGGACGGCAGATGGCTACACCTTC. Drawing the rest from reference TRBV7-2 and TRBJ1-2, the complete variable domain is GAGVSQSPSNKVTEKGKDVELRCDPISGHTALYWYRQSLGQGLEFLIYFQGNSAPDKSGLPSDRFSAERTGGSVSTLTIQRTQQEDSAVYLCASSSWTADGYTFGSGTRLTVV.